The source of this TCR beta chain is a study of blood T cells in healthy people across ages. In each sample, at least 7 million PBMCs were isolated. Primers used in a second PCR of roughly 7 to 12 cycles were a sample-barcoded 5' primer and a J-beta primer mix. MiXCR, applied by TCRdb to the 5' RACE reads, yields one record per CDR3 protein. Among some 760,000 distinct CDR3 sequences listed, roughly 25% were seen once. CDR1 SGHTA and CDR2 FQGNSA come from the germline V gene. This CDR3 spans 13 amino acids. These data were also reused for a study on T cells of mothers and their children. That paper states: Researchers report slightly higher, though non-significant, overlap in related mother-child pairs than in unrelated pairs.

Sequencing was carried out using blood. J is TRBJ2-5 and V is TRBV7-2, with D unresolved. The assigned J gene may be wrong: the sequence end matches TRBJ2-7 better. The receptor comes from a boy younger than 18 in good health. The CDR3 here is CASSGDWSYEQYF. The CDR3, as DNA: TGTGCCAGCAGCGGAGACTGGTCCTACGAGCAGTACTTC.